The rows below give T cell receptor beta chains drawn from one sample of a study of blood T cell repertoires in COVID-19. Produced via immunoSEQ multiplex PCR; TCRdb's table is partial and in-frame only. The repertoire has approximately 150,000 clones, approximately 84% of them found once; the top ten carry roughly 3.4%. Sequencing was carried out using PBMCs or T cells enriched from blood (not recorded which). The receptors here all came from a woman in her 50s with acute COVID-19. The CDR3 runs from the conserved cysteine through the conserved F or W. Each record gives: J gene, D gene, V gene, clone size, CDR3 protein, CDR3 DNA. A D gene is named only where the DNA matches it firmly. For some rows the clone size is stated as once, few or many, or as a class when expanded; others skip it.

j_gene: TRBJ2-7; d_gene: -; v_gene: TRBV5-1; abundance: -; CDR3aa: CASRSGTTPYEQYF; CDR3nt: TGCGCCAGCAGGTCCGGGACAACACCCTACGAGCAGTACTTC
j_gene: TRBJ2-7; d_gene: -; v_gene: TRBV9; abundance: -; CDR3aa: CASSVTEGSYEQYF; CDR3nt: TGTGCCAGCAGCGTTACAGAGGGTTCGTACGAGCAGTACTTC
j_gene: TRBJ2-1; d_gene: -; v_gene: TRBV5-1; abundance: few; CDR3aa: CASSLPPGYNEQFF; CDR3nt: TGCGCCAGCAGCTTGCCGCCCGGCTACAATGAGCAGTTCTTC
j_gene: TRBJ2-3; d_gene: TRBD1; v_gene: TRBV27; abundance: -; CDR3aa: CASSLEGAGDTQYF; CDR3nt: TGTGCCAGCAGTTTAGAGGGGGCTGGAGATACGCAGTATTTT
j_gene: TRBJ2-3; d_gene: -; v_gene: TRBV5-1; abundance: -; CDR3aa: CASSPISTGKSGTQYF; CDR3nt: TGCGCCAGCAGCCCTATTTCAACAGGGAAAAGCGGTACGCAGTATTTT
j_gene: TRBJ2-5; d_gene: TRBD1; v_gene: TRBV2; abundance: -; CDR3aa: CASSKPGQGPQETQYF; CDR3nt: TGTGCCAGCAGTAAACCCGGACAGGGGCCCCAAGAGACCCAGTACTTC
j_gene: TRBJ2-7; d_gene: TRBD2; v_gene: TRBV7-2; abundance: once; CDR3aa: CASSTTGLAGNYEQYF; CDR3nt: TGTGCCAGCAGCACAACGGGACTAGCGGGGAACTACGAGCAGTACTTC
j_gene: TRBJ1-2; d_gene: TRBD1; v_gene: TRBV29-1; abundance: once; CDR3aa: CSVHQTGNYGYTF; CDR3nt: TGCAGCGTACACCAGACAGGGAACTATGGCTACACCTTC
j_gene: TRBJ2-2; d_gene: TRBD2; v_gene: TRBV15; abundance: -; CDR3aa: CATSRTGTRPFGGELFF; CDR3nt: TGTGCCACCAGCAGAACCGGGACTAGGCCCTTTGGCGGGGAGCTGTTTTTT
j_gene: TRBJ1-1; d_gene: -; v_gene: TRBV29-1; abundance: once; CDR3aa: CSVEGGGQNTEAFF; CDR3nt: TGCAGCGTTGAAGGCGGGGGCCAGAACACTGAAGCTTTCTTT
j_gene: TRBJ1-1; d_gene: -; v_gene: TRBV6-5; abundance: -; CDR3aa: CASSYSRQPNTEAFF; CDR3nt: TGTGCCAGCAGTTACTCGAGACAGCCGAACACTGAAGCTTTCTTT
j_gene: TRBJ2-5; d_gene: TRBD2; v_gene: TRBV2; abundance: -; CDR3aa: CASREGETQYF; CDR3nt: TGTGCCAGCCGGGAGGGAGAGACCCAGTACTTC
j_gene: TRBJ1-2; d_gene: -; v_gene: TRBV12-5; abundance: once; CDR3aa: CASGSFDGNYGYTF; CDR3nt: TGTGCTAGTGGATCCTTCGACGGGAACTATGGCTACACCTTC
j_gene: TRBJ1-1; d_gene: -; v_gene: TRBV5-4; abundance: -; CDR3aa: CASSLPSVTEAFF; CDR3nt: TGTGCCAGCAGCTTGCCTAGCGTCACTGAAGCTTTCTTT
j_gene: TRBJ2-3; d_gene: -; v_gene: TRBV2; abundance: -; CDR3aa: CASSANSGEYF; CDR3nt: TGTGCCAGCAGCGCAAACTCCGGGGAGTATTTT
j_gene: TRBJ2-3; d_gene: -; v_gene: TRBV4-3; abundance: few; CDR3aa: CASSQDGLQAQYF; CDR3nt: TGCGCCAGCAGCCAGGATGGACTCCAGGCGCAGTATTTT
j_gene: TRBJ1-4; d_gene: TRBD1; v_gene: TRBV12-3/TRBV12-4; abundance: -; CDR3aa: CASTGTANEKLFF; CDR3nt: TGTGCCAGCACCGGGACAGCTAATGAAAAACTGTTTTTT
j_gene: TRBJ1-2; d_gene: TRBD1; v_gene: TRBV15; abundance: -; CDR3aa: CATSSTGGSGYTF; CDR3nt: TGTGCCACCAGCAGTACAGGGGGCTCTGGCTACACCTTC
j_gene: TRBJ2-7; d_gene: TRBD1; v_gene: TRBV4-1; abundance: -; CDR3aa: CASSHGQGADEQYF; CDR3nt: TGCGCCAGCAGCCACGGACAGGGAGCCGACGAGCAGTACTTC
j_gene: TRBJ2-3; d_gene: TRBD2; v_gene: TRBV5-1; abundance: -; CDR3aa: CASSIAARGILTDTQYF; CDR3nt: TGCGCCAGCAGCATAGCGGCGCGGGGGATCCTCACAGATACGCAGTATTTT
j_gene: TRBJ2-1; d_gene: -; v_gene: TRBV11-3; abundance: once; CDR3aa: CASSLDFRGVGNEQFF; CDR3nt: TGTGCCAGCAGCTTAGATTTTCGCGGGGTGGGTAATGAGCAGTTCTTC
j_gene: TRBJ2-2; d_gene: -; v_gene: TRBV7-2; abundance: once; CDR3aa: CASSLVQGIRGELFF; CDR3nt: TGTGCCAGCAGCTTAGTACAGGGTATACGGGGGGAGCTGTTTTTT
j_gene: TRBJ2-2; d_gene: -; v_gene: TRBV29-1; abundance: -; CDR3aa: CSVSQGISTGELFF; CDR3nt: TGCAGCGTTAGCCAGGGAATTTCGACCGGGGAGCTGTTTTTT
j_gene: TRBJ1-4; d_gene: TRBD1; v_gene: TRBV5-1; abundance: -; CDR3aa: CASSRGQGSEKLFF; CDR3nt: TGCGCCAGCAGCCGGGGACAGGGTAGTGAAAAACTGTTTTTT